These 2 T cell receptor beta chains came from one sample sequenced in a study of read filtering for tumor transcriptome and immune sequencing. Molecular barcoded adaptors covering alpha/delta and beta/gamma chains were used on roughly 370 ng RNA. TCRdb itself ran the reads through MiXCR, one entry per CDR3 protein. In the table there are 93,000 or so distinct CDR3 sequences, 20% to 25% of which are singletons. Sequenced: a population of CD138-negative cells sorted from bone marrow. The receptors here all came from a donor older than 35 with multiple myeloma.

This clonotype appeared many times. This rearrangement joins TRBV7-8 to TRBJ1-1; D gene unclear. CDR1 and CDR2 from the germline V gene are SGHVS and FQNEAQ. This CDR3 has 15 amino acids. V gave up 3 bases and J gave up 4 bases, with 15 bases separating them. The CDR3 bases are TGTGCCAGCAGCTTGCTGTGGCAAGCGGGCACTGAAGCTTTCTTT. This codes for CASSLLWQAGTEAFF.

The J gene is TRBJ1-5, the V gene TRBV6-2 or TRBV6-3; 8 nucleotides match TRBD1. Unmatched junction bases numbered 9, after V lost 6 bases and J lost 5 bases. Germline values: CDR1 MNHEY, CDR2 SVGEGT. The CDR3 length is 15 residues. CDR3 loop: CASRRDRGVDQPQHF. Written as DNA, the CDR3 is TGTGCCAGCAGAAGAGACAGGGGAGTCGATCAGCCCCAGCATTTT.